This T cell receptor (beta chain) was sequenced for a study of T cells in tumors after PD-1 blockade. Turning to this clone: Its antigen is undetermined.

Tumor biopsies came from the same primary tumor site before and after PD-1 blockade. The table came from immunoSEQ multiplex PCR; TCRdb's copy has only in-frame clones and leaves some out. The sample lists some 4,500 clones, under 70% seen once, with approximately 13% in the top ten. General study findings and limits: Two pre-treatment samples showed no clonal replacement between them. Expanded exhausted CD8+ clones after therapy were mostly novel clonotypes.

Trimming shortened V by 7 bases and J by 3 bases, and 17 bases separated the two germline ends. CDR3 length: 15 residues. Looked up from germline, CDR1 is SGHNT and CDR2 is YYREEE (reference sequence). This sequence was found in a human donor with basal cell carcinoma. The sample was tumor tissue, taken before anti-PD-1 treatment. The rearrangement uses TRBV5-4 and TRBJ2-1, with D perhaps TRBD2 (5 bases). CDR3 in DNA: TGTGCCAGCGGGTTCGGGAATACCCACTACAATGAGCAGTTCTTC. The encoded protein is CASGFGNTHYNEQFF. The variable domain in full, completed from reference TRBV5-4 and TRBJ2-1, reads ETGVTQSPTHLIKTRGQQVTLRCSSQSGHNTVSWYQQALGQGPQFIFQYYREEENGRGNFPPRFSGLQFPNYSSELNVNALELDDSALYLCASGFGNTHYNEQFFGPGTRLTVL.